This T cell receptor beta chain was profiled in a study of vaccination effects on CD4 cells after COVID-19 (dated by TCRdb to about 2022). Background on the whole study: Across the study, the median time from the second dose to post-vaccine sampling was 72 days (range 14 to 241). The study compared SARS-CoV-2 spike-specific CD4+ TCR repertoires before and after mRNA vaccination in COVID-19 convalescent patients and infection-naive vaccine recipients. In the study, cultures from other donors were sequenced using the Oncomine TCR Beta short-read assay on an Illumina iSeq 100. A total of roughly 9 COVID-19 convalescent patients and a few SARS-CoV-2-naive healthy vaccine recipients were included in the full study. Results and caveats for the whole study, not just this receptor: Among healthy vaccine recipients, nearly all vaccine-induced clones were SARS-CoV-2 mono-reactive, and just 1 of 255 was cross-reactive with common cold coronaviruses. Clones induced by infection and clones induced by vaccination both contracted markedly at late timepoints after vaccination, which fits with T cell responses waning over time. Limitations of the study were the small number of convalescent patients and the absence of early post-infection timepoints.

The ViraFEST assay stimulated PBMC with viral peptide pools and then used TCR sequencing to identify antigen-specific CD4+ T cell clonotypes by expansion. After around eleven days of culture, CD4+ T cells were isolated with the EasySep CD4+ T cell isolation kit. Each participant got two doses of an mRNA SARS-CoV-2 vaccine, either BNT162b2 or mRNA-1273. None of the healthy vaccine recipients had a prior SARS-CoV-2 infection, which was confirmed by nucleocapsid antibody tests that came back negative both before and after vaccination. Each well held 1.5 million to 2.5 million PBMC cultured in IMDM containing 5% human AB serum, approximately 10 IU/ml IL-2 and gentamicin, along with roughly 10 ug/ml peptides. Half of the culture medium was replaced with fresh IL-2-containing medium on days 3 and 7. Unless noted otherwise, every peptide stimulation condition was grown in triplicate wells. Using Ficoll-Paque Plus gradient centrifugation, PBMC were separated from whole blood and then either used fresh or cryopreserved at -140C. The spike proteins of SARS-CoV-2 and of the common cold coronaviruses HCoV-NL63, HCoV-OC43 and HCoV-229E were spanned by overlapping peptide pools. Genomic DNA was extracted from cultured CD4+ T cells with the QIAamp micro DNA kit.

From the germline V gene, CDR1 is MNHEY and CDR2 is SVGAGI. The germline ends are 15 bases apart after V is trimmed by 5 bases and J by 7 bases. There are 14 amino acids in the CDR3, from cysteine to phenylalanine inclusive. Only the CDR3 part of the read is kept: 42 bases, read in frame from the first base. On this clone itself: Its cognate antigen has yet to be identified. Base qualities are not recorded, but no much larger clone differs from it by a single base.

Receptor libraries were prepared by the immunoSEQ multiplex PCR assay. TCR beta CDR3 sequencing was performed on DNA from the cultured, isolated CD4+ T cells. The source study handled its data this way. Non-productive TCR sequences were discarded, and reads were trimmed to the CDR3 region, with only CDR3s of 7 or more amino acids retained. Antigen-specific clonotypes were identified with the MANAFEST web app by comparing expansion in peptide wells against reference cultures. Positive clones required FDR<0.05 expansion versus reference and all other wells, odds ratio above 5, and frequency above 0.1% in two replicate wells. A clonotype was called cross-reactive if it was significantly expanded both in SARS-CoV-2 spike wells and in at least one common cold coronavirus spike condition. CDR3 similarity was assessed by Levenshtein distance using the stringdist R package, and unrooted trees were constructed with ape in R 3.6.1. TCRdb stores this immuneACCESS table with in-frame sequences only. Part of the clones is absent; in the studies checked, under half of the shortfall reflects unresolved V genes, and no reason is known for the rest. V and J calls and clone size follow that table, whereas D and trimming were derived from the DNA. The sample table records about 30,000 clones; 74% of these occur just once. The ten largest clones capture 13% to 15% of the sample.

The receptor chain draws on TRBV6-5 and TRBJ2-4, with TRBD2 tentatively as D gene (7 bases match). Sequenced here: CD4+ T cells from PBMCs cultured with HCoV-229E spike peptides, sampled after COVID-19 vaccination. This specimen's cell subset or site label, interpreted: HCoV-229E spike overlapping peptide pool stimulation. This clonotype was obtained from a human donor who received a COVID-19 vaccine. CDR3 protein: CASSRGGPENIQYF. The bases read TGTGCCAGCAGTAGGGGGGGGCCCGAGAACATTCAGTACTTC.